Presented here are 6 T cell receptor beta chains from one specimen sequenced in a study of patients and donors after allogeneic stem cell transplantation. TCRdb independently ran MiXCR on the RT-PCR reads; one entry per CDR3 protein. There are 25,000 to 40,000 distinct CDR3 sequences in the sample; 37% occur only once, and about 80% lies in the top ten. Sequenced material: blood, either unsorted or a sorted T cell fraction (not recorded which). Every receptor here comes from a human donor who was either an allogeneic HSCT recipient or a stem cell or donor lymphocyte infusion donor (not recorded which). It is not recorded whose cells these are; they may come from a transplant donor.

This clonotype was counted many times. The chain carries TRBV4-2 and TRBJ1-5; D remains ambiguous. Germline values: CDR1 LGHNA, CDR2 YNFKEQ. Trimming took 6 bases from V and 1 from J, leaving 16 bases between them. This CDR3 comprises 16 residues. The CDR3 protein is CASSRSGPGSNQPQHF. The CDR3 region has the DNA TGTGCCAGCAGTCGAAGCGGGCCAGGAAGCAATCAGCCCCAGCATTTT.

This clonotype was counted between two and nine times. CDR3: CAISALPDRGFGYGYTF. In DNA form, the CDR3 reads TGTGCCATCAGCGCCCTACCGGACAGGGGGTTCGGCTATGGCTACACCTTC. J is TRBJ1-2 and V is TRBV10-3; 10 nucleotides line up with TRBD1. Losses at the gene ends were 6 bases for V and 4 bases for J; bases not matched to a gene: 14. The germline CDR1 and CDR2 sequences are ENHRY and SYGVKD. The CDR3 contains 17 residues.

V gene TRBV5-1 combines with J gene TRBJ1-2; D not certain. V was trimmed by 0 bases and J by 11 bases, leaving 14 bases between them. The CDR3 covers 13 residues. Germline V lookup: CDR1 SGHRS, CDR2 YFSETQ. DNA for the CDR3: TGCGCCAGCAGCTTGGGTCCTGGCTATGAGTACACCTTC. This encodes CASSLGPGYEYTF.

There are many counts of this clonotype. V gene TRBV10-3 combines with J gene TRBJ1-2, with TRBD1 matching 7 bases. Germline values: CDR1 ENHRY, CDR2 SYGVKD. The CDR3 is 14 amino acids. The ends lost 8 bases at V and 5 bases at J; junction bases unmatched: 11. The CDR3 loop reads CAISEGAGSYGYTF. Here the CDR3 DNA reads TGTGCCATCTCCGAGGGGGCGGGGTCTTATGGCTACACCTTC.

This clonotype was observed a handful of times. The J gene is TRBJ1-1, the V gene TRBV9, with D possibly matching TRBD1 (6 bases). V lost 4 bases to trimming and J lost 5 bases, with 21 bases between them. Germline CDR1 is SGDLS and CDR2 is YYNGEE. The CDR3 spans 16 residues. CDR3 protein: CASSSRSGGAGTEAFF. The CDR3 nucleotides read TGTGCCAGCAGCTCCCGGTCGGGGGGCGCGGGGACTGAAGCTTTCTTT.

This clonotype showed up just a few times. The genes are TRBV9 and TRBJ2-1; possibly TRBD2 for D (5 bases). The CDR3 consists of 15 residues. Germline CDR1 and CDR2: SGDLS and YYNGEE. Between the trimmed V and J ends, which lost 5 bases and 6 bases, there was a span of 18 bases. CDR3 protein: CASSGSLEALNEQFF. CDR3 coding DNA: TGTGCCAGCAGTGGGTCCCTGGAGGCCCTCAATGAGCAGTTCTTC.